The TCR beta chain under discussion was sequenced for a study of OX40 agonist ivuxolimab in advanced cancers. Measured with immunoSEQ multiplex PCR; TCRdb has only the in-frame clones, and not every one. Altogether 60,000 to 85,000 clones are present, around 86% being singletons, with the ten largest covering approximately 4%. Blood got drawn at baseline, again on cycle 4 day 1, and then on cycle 7 day 1. Germline CDR1 reads LNHDA; CDR2 reads SQIVND (reference sequence). The length of the CDR3 is 15 residues. With 1 base clipped from V and 2 bases from J, the junction kept 2 bases outside the gene matches.

The source material was CD4+ or CD8+ T cells sorted from blood, sampled in a trial of the OX40 agonist ivuxolimab. The receptor was derived from an adult with an advanced solid tumor such as melanoma, head and neck, liver or kidney cancer. The genes are TRBV19 and TRBJ2-5; 9 bases align to TRBD2. CDR3 DNA sequence: TGTGCCAGTAGTATAGCCCTAGCGGGGCAAGAGACCCAGTACTTC. Amino acids: CASSIALAGQETQYF.